This T cell receptor (beta chain) was documented in a study of tumor-infiltrating lymphocytes in oesophageal squamous cell carcinoma. The germline gives CDR1 SGHVS, CDR2 FNYEAQ. The CDR3 contains 13 residues. V gave up 0 bases and J gave up 10 bases, with 10 bases separating them. Via MiXCR, TCRdb re-called the PCR reads, giving one row per CDR3 protein. The data show roughly 17,000 distinct CDR3 sequences, roughly 40% seen once. This clonotype has only a few counts. Material: normal esophageal tissue next to the tumor. This receptor was identified in a female donor with esophageal squamous cell carcinoma. The rearrangement joins TRBV7-6 to TRBJ2-1; the D is unclear. CDR3 protein: CASSLASLAEQFF. In nucleotides, the CDR3 is TGTGCCAGCAGCTTAGCGAGTTTGGCAGAGCAGTTCTTC.